A selection of T cell receptor beta chains follows, all from one sample in a study of graft-versus-host responses after intestinal transplantation. Antigens for these TCRs are unknown. Sequencing used immunoSEQ multiplex PCR; TCRdb keeps in-frame clones, though not all of them. This sample has roughly 64,000 clones, with 85% to 95% found just once. The sample was unstimulated CD8+ T cells sorted from spleen or lymph node cells, taken before transplant. The receptors derive from a human donor who was the organ donor for an intestinal transplant. Both conserved end residues are part of each CDR3. A D gene is named only where the DNA matches it firmly. Not every row has a clone size; where given, it reads once, few, many or a size class.

abundance: NA; v_gene: TRBV5-4; j_gene: TRBJ2-3; d_gene: TRBD2; CDR3nt: TGTGCCAGCACCCTAAAGCGGGAGGGAAACACAGATACGCAGTATTTT; CDR3aa: CASTLKREGNTDTQYF
abundance: NA; v_gene: TRBV9; j_gene: TRBJ2-1; d_gene: NA; CDR3nt: TGTGCCAGCACCAATGGGGCGAATGAGCAGTTCTTC; CDR3aa: CASTNGANEQFF
abundance: NA; v_gene: TRBV7-2; j_gene: TRBJ2-1; d_gene: TRBD2; CDR3nt: TGTGCCAGCAGCTCTTTTAGCGGGGCGATTTGCGAGCAGTTCTTC; CDR3aa: CASSSFSGAICEQFF
abundance: NA; v_gene: TRBV10-2; j_gene: TRBJ2-3; d_gene: NA; CDR3nt: TGCGCCAGACGACTCTCTGGTTCAGATACGCAGTATTTT; CDR3aa: CARRLSGSDTQYF
abundance: once; v_gene: TRBV28; j_gene: TRBJ2-7; d_gene: NA; CDR3nt: TGTGCCAGCAGTTTAGACAGTAACTACGAGCAGTACTTC; CDR3aa: CASSLDSNYEQYF
abundance: NA; v_gene: TRBV7-8; j_gene: TRBJ1-2; d_gene: NA; CDR3nt: TGTGCCAGCAGCCCGGGGGTGGGCTCTAACTATGGCTACACCTTC; CDR3aa: CASSPGVGSNYGYTF
abundance: NA; v_gene: TRBV5-1; j_gene: TRBJ2-1; d_gene: TRBD2; CDR3nt: TGCGCCAGCAGCCTACGCCCGGGTCCGCCTAGCGGGAGCTCCTACAATGAGCAGTTCTTC; CDR3aa: CASSLRPGPPSGSSYNEQFF
abundance: NA; v_gene: TRBV6-6; j_gene: TRBJ1-1; d_gene: NA; CDR3nt: TGTGCCAGCAGTTACGCCAGGGCGGCGAACACTGAAGCTTTCTTT; CDR3aa: CASSYARAANTEAFF
abundance: once; v_gene: TRBV7-2; j_gene: TRBJ1-5; d_gene: TRBD1; CDR3nt: TGTGCCAGCAGCTTAGGGGTGGCAGGGGGGCTAGGCCAGCCCCAGCATTTT; CDR3aa: CASSLGVAGGLGQPQHF
abundance: NA; v_gene: TRBV6-5; j_gene: TRBJ1-2; d_gene: NA; CDR3nt: TGTGCCAGCACCCTGGCGGCTAACTATGGCTACACCTTC; CDR3aa: CASTLAANYGYTF
abundance: NA; v_gene: TRBV7-3; j_gene: TRBJ2-1; d_gene: TRBD1; CDR3nt: TGTGCCAGCAGCCAGGACAGGGGAAATGAGCAGTTCTTC; CDR3aa: CASSQDRGNEQFF
abundance: NA; v_gene: TRBV4-1; j_gene: TRBJ1-1; d_gene: TRBD1; CDR3nt: TGCGCCAGCAGCCAAGGGATTTGGACAGGATCGGACACTGAAGCTTTCTTT; CDR3aa: CASSQGIWTGSDTEAFF
abundance: NA; v_gene: TRBV9; j_gene: TRBJ1-2; d_gene: TRBD1; CDR3nt: TGTGCCAGCAGCCCCCAACAGGGGGCCAACTATGGCTACACCTTC; CDR3aa: CASSPQQGANYGYTF
abundance: NA; v_gene: TRBV5-6; j_gene: TRBJ1-5; d_gene: TRBD1; CDR3nt: TGTGCCAGCAGCCCATGGGTGCGGACAGGGGGTACAGGGCAGCCCCAGCATTTT; CDR3aa: CASSPWVRTGGTGQPQHF
abundance: NA; v_gene: TRBV19; j_gene: TRBJ2-3; d_gene: NA; CDR3nt: TGTGCCAGTAGTCCCCGGGGAACCCCCGCAGATACGCAGTATTTT; CDR3aa: CASSPRGTPADTQYF
abundance: NA; v_gene: TRBV28; j_gene: TRBJ2-7; d_gene: TRBD1; CDR3nt: TGTGCCAGCAGTTTATGGGTGCGACAGGGCTGTTACGAGCAGTACTTC; CDR3aa: CASSLWVRQGCYEQYF
abundance: NA; v_gene: TRBV4-1; j_gene: TRBJ1-5; d_gene: NA; CDR3nt: TGCGCCAGCAGCCCGAGGTCGGTTAGCAATCAGCCCCAGCATTTT; CDR3aa: CASSPRSVSNQPQHF
abundance: once; v_gene: TRBV6-5; j_gene: TRBJ2-7; d_gene: TRBD2; CDR3nt: TGTGCCAGCAGTTACCGAGAGCGGGAGGATCTTTACGAGCAGTACTTC; CDR3aa: CASSYREREDLYEQYF
abundance: once; v_gene: TRBV14; j_gene: TRBJ2-5; d_gene: NA; CDR3nt: TGTGCCAGCAGCCGAGTAGCGATAGAGACCCAGTACTTC; CDR3aa: CASSRVAIETQYF
abundance: NA; v_gene: TRBV6-1; j_gene: TRBJ2-7; d_gene: NA; CDR3nt: TGTGCCAGTCTCTTGAGGGGGGGCGTCTACGAGCAGTACTTC; CDR3aa: CASLLRGGVYEQYF
abundance: NA; v_gene: TRBV30; j_gene: TRBJ2-7; d_gene: NA; CDR3nt: TGTGCCTGGGGGGACTCCCGCTACGAGCAGTACTTC; CDR3aa: CAWGDSRYEQYF
abundance: NA; v_gene: TRBV6-5; j_gene: TRBJ1-5; d_gene: NA; CDR3nt: TGTGCCAGCAGTTACAACAGGGCGGGTCAGCCCCAGCATTTT; CDR3aa: CASSYNRAGQPQHF
abundance: NA; v_gene: TRBV4-1; j_gene: TRBJ2-3; d_gene: TRBD2; CDR3nt: TGCGCCAGCAGCCAAGTCCTCCTGGCGGGAGGGATGGATACGCAGTATTTT; CDR3aa: CASSQVLLAGGMDTQYF
abundance: NA; v_gene: TRBV6-1; j_gene: TRBJ2-3; d_gene: NA; CDR3nt: TGTGCCAGCAGTGAACCGGGAGCAGATACGCAGTATTTT; CDR3aa: CASSEPGADTQYF
abundance: NA; v_gene: TRBV2; j_gene: TRBJ1-5; d_gene: TRBD1; CDR3nt: TGTGCCAGCAGTGATGGACAGGGGATAGAGCCCCAGCATTTT; CDR3aa: CASSDGQGIEPQHF
abundance: NA; v_gene: TRBV7-2; j_gene: TRBJ2-7; d_gene: NA; CDR3nt: TGTGCCAGCAGCCTTAACACAGGGTACGAGCAGTACTTC; CDR3aa: CASSLNTGYEQYF
abundance: NA; v_gene: TRBV6-5; j_gene: TRBJ2-5; d_gene: TRBD2; CDR3nt: TGTGCCAGCAGTTACCTAGCGGGGGCGTGGGAGACCCAGTACTTC; CDR3aa: CASSYLAGAWETQYF
abundance: NA; v_gene: TRBV4-3; j_gene: TRBJ2-3; d_gene: TRBD2; CDR3nt: TGCGCCAGCAGCCAAGACTTCCCCCGATGGGGACTAGCGGGAGATTATACGCAGTATTTT; CDR3aa: CASSQDFPRWGLAGDYTQYF
abundance: NA; v_gene: TRBV19; j_gene: TRBJ2-3; d_gene: NA; CDR3nt: TGTGCCAGTAGCGGGATAACAGATACGCAGTATTTT; CDR3aa: CASSGITDTQYF
abundance: NA; v_gene: TRBV6-6; j_gene: TRBJ2-2; d_gene: NA; CDR3nt: TGTGCCAGCAGTTTCTTGGCAGCGAGGGCCGGGGAGCTGTTTTTT; CDR3aa: CASSFLAARAGELFF
abundance: NA; v_gene: TRBV21-1; j_gene: TRBJ1-2; d_gene: NA; CDR3nt: TGTGCCAGCAGCCCTGAGGGGGGGACTAACTATGGCTACACCTTC; CDR3aa: CASSPEGGTNYGYTF
abundance: NA; v_gene: TRBV28; j_gene: TRBJ2-7; d_gene: NA; CDR3nt: TGTGCCAGCAGTACCCCCCCAGGGGAGTTCTACGAGCAGTACTTC; CDR3aa: CASSTPPGEFYEQYF
abundance: NA; v_gene: TRBV7-9; j_gene: TRBJ2-7; d_gene: NA; CDR3nt: TGTGCCAGCAGCTTAGGAGACCGGGCGGGCGAGCAGTACTTC; CDR3aa: CASSLGDRAGEQYF
abundance: NA; v_gene: TRBV2; j_gene: TRBJ2-7; d_gene: NA; CDR3nt: TGTGCCAGCAGTACGGACACAGGCCTCCGGACCTCGCACGAGCAGTACTTC; CDR3aa: CASSTDTGLRTSHEQYF
abundance: NA; v_gene: TRBV4-3; j_gene: TRBJ2-2; d_gene: TRBD2; CDR3nt: TGCGCCAGCAGCCGGATACTCATTCTAGCGGGAGGACCCCACACCGGGGAGCTGTTTTTT; CDR3aa: CASSRILILAGGPHTGELFF
abundance: once; v_gene: TRBV30; j_gene: TRBJ2-7; d_gene: NA; CDR3nt: TGTGCCTGGAGTGCAGGGGCCTACGAGCAGTACTTC; CDR3aa: CAWSAGAYEQYF
abundance: NA; v_gene: TRBV28; j_gene: TRBJ1-5; d_gene: NA; CDR3nt: TGTGCCAGCCTCACAGGGACGGTTCAGCCCCAGCATTTT; CDR3aa: CASLTGTVQPQHF
abundance: NA; v_gene: TRBV5-6; j_gene: TRBJ2-5; d_gene: NA; CDR3nt: TGTGCCAGCAGCTTCGGAGAGACCCAGTACTTC; CDR3aa: CASSFGETQYF
abundance: NA; v_gene: TRBV7-6; j_gene: TRBJ2-7; d_gene: NA; CDR3nt: TGTGCCAGCAGCTCGGACATCCTAAGCTCCTACGAGCAGTACTTC; CDR3aa: CASSSDILSSYEQYF
abundance: once; v_gene: TRBV21-1; j_gene: TRBJ1-5; d_gene: NA; CDR3nt: NA; CDR3aa: CASSFGQGAPSDQPQHF
abundance: NA; v_gene: TRBV19; j_gene: TRBJ1-1; d_gene: NA; CDR3nt: TGTGCCAGTAGCCCACTGGGGAGACTGATGAACACTGAAGCTTTCTTT; CDR3aa: CASSPLGRLMNTEAFF
abundance: NA; v_gene: TRBV6-1; j_gene: TRBJ2-1; d_gene: NA; CDR3nt: TGTGCCAGCAGTGGGCCTCGACTAAGGGTAAGCAATGAGCAGTTCTTC; CDR3aa: CASSGPRLRVSNEQFF
abundance: NA; v_gene: TRBV28; j_gene: TRBJ1-5; d_gene: NA; CDR3nt: TGTGCCAGCAGTGCAACAGGGAACGGTCAGCCCCAGCATTTT; CDR3aa: CASSATGNGQPQHF
abundance: few; v_gene: TRBV4-3; j_gene: TRBJ1-3; d_gene: NA; CDR3nt: TGCGCCAGCAGCCTGTCTACCGGGGGGTCTGGAAACACCATATATTTT; CDR3aa: CASSLSTGGSGNTIYF
abundance: NA; v_gene: TRBV30; j_gene: TRBJ2-5; d_gene: TRBD1; CDR3nt: TGTGCCTGGAGTGCCCTGACAGGGAAAGAGACCCAGTACTTC; CDR3aa: CAWSALTGKETQYF
abundance: NA; v_gene: TRBV6-4; j_gene: TRBJ2-1; d_gene: TRBD2; CDR3nt: TGTGCCAGCAGTGACTCGAGCCGACTAGCGACACATGAGCAGTTCTTC; CDR3aa: CASSDSSRLATHEQFF
abundance: NA; v_gene: TRBV27; j_gene: TRBJ2-7; d_gene: NA; CDR3nt: TGTGCCAGCAGTTTATCGGGACTTAACGAGCAGTACTTC; CDR3aa: CASSLSGLNEQYF
abundance: NA; v_gene: TRBV27; j_gene: TRBJ2-2; d_gene: NA; CDR3nt: TGTGCCAGCATGGCAGGGGGGAACGGGGAGCTGTTTTTT; CDR3aa: CASMAGGNGELFF
abundance: once; v_gene: TRBV9; j_gene: TRBJ2-1; d_gene: TRBD2; CDR3nt: TGTGCCAGCATACCAGCGGGAGGGCCCTACAATGAGCAGTTCTTC; CDR3aa: CASIPAGGPYNEQFF
abundance: NA; v_gene: TRBV11-3; j_gene: TRBJ2-4; d_gene: NA; CDR3nt: TGTGCCAGCAGCCCAGACAGGTACTTAAACATTCAGTACTTC; CDR3aa: CASSPDRYLNIQYF
abundance: NA; v_gene: TRBV28; j_gene: TRBJ2-7; d_gene: NA; CDR3nt: TGTGCCAGCAGTTTCGATCTAGCACGGGAGCAGTACTTC; CDR3aa: CASSFDLAREQYF